This paragraph covers one T cell receptor (beta chain) sequence. Its specificity is unknown. The data stem from a study of cytomegalovirus exposure and HLA in healthy donors. Study-level results: Most TCR sequences were rare, but some public TCRs occurred in many donors. Among the CMV-associated chains, three were confirmed in vitro as specific for CMV antigens.

Using immunoSEQ multiplex PCR, the repertoire was profiled, and TCRdb retains in-frame clones only, with some absent. The data show 250,000 to 400,000 clones, roughly 87% seen once. This CDR3 has 18 amino acids. Unmatched junction bases numbered 13, after V lost 4 bases and J lost 5 bases. Looked up from germline, CDR1 is SGHRS and CDR2 is YFSETQ. The chain joins TRBV5-1 to TRBJ2-3, with 13 positions matching TRBD2. The clonotype originates from a man aged 25-40 years in good health and CMV-seronegative. Sequenced input: PBMCs. The CDR3 spells CASSAYSGTSGELDTQYF. DNA of the CDR3: TGCGCCAGCAGCGCCTATTCCGGGACTAGCGGGGAGTTAGATACGCAGTATTTT.